The 17 T cell receptor beta chains in this list originate from one sample, sequenced in a study of blood T cell repertoires in COVID-19 (dated by TCRdb to 2019 to 2021). Libraries came from the immunoSEQ multiplex PCR assay. TCRdb mirrors the immuneACCESS table, restricted to in-frame sequences. Some clones are absent from its copies; in checked studies, under half trace to an unresolved V gene, and the reason for the others is unknown. The sample includes more than 250,000 clones, with roughly 80% observed a single time. The ten largest clones represent 5% of the sample. The sequencing sample was made of PBMCs or T cells enriched from blood (not recorded which). These receptors all come from a man between 40 and 49 years old who had been exposed to COVID-19.

This chain uses TRBV7-8 with TRBJ2-1, with 13 bases identical to TRBD2. The germline V gene has CDR1 SGHVS and CDR2 FQNEAQ. The V and J ends lost 5 bases and 6 bases, in that order; junction bases with no gene match: 13. The CDR3 has 18 residues. The CDR3 spells CASSAETSGRSWTNEQFF. For the CDR3, the DNA is TGTGCCAGCAGCGCCGAGACTAGCGGGAGGAGCTGGACCAATGAGCAGTTCTTC.

The chain joins TRBV27 to TRBJ2-2, with a tentative D call TRBD2 (6 bases). Germline V gene sequence: CDR1 MNHEY, CDR2 SMNVEV (reference sequence). The V end was cut by 8 bases, the J end by 1 base, with 11 bases between. This CDR3 has 14 amino acids. CDR3 in amino acids: CASGGSLNTGELFF. The CDR3, as DNA: TGTGCCAGCGGGGGGTCCTTGAACACCGGGGAGCTGTTTTTT.

This clone was seen a few times. The gene calls are TRBV25-1 and TRBJ1-5; D remains unclear. V gave up 3 bases and J gave up 5 bases, with 5 bases separating them. Germline values: CDR1 MGHDK, CDR2 SYGVNS. The CDR3 is 12 amino acids. This CDR3 reads CASSDADQPQHF. The CDR3, as DNA: TGTGCCAGCAGTGACGCGGATCAGCCCCAGCATTTT.

The chain carries TRBV7-2 and TRBJ2-7; the D gene is possibly TRBD2 (6 bases). CDR3 size: 16 residues. V shed 1 base and J shed 3 bases, with 16 bases lying between them. Germline values: CDR1 SGHTA, CDR2 FQGNSA. This CDR3 is CASSLDRIAVGYEQYF. The CDR3 DNA reads as TGTGCCAGCAGCTTAGACCGAATAGCGGTCGGCTACGAGCAGTACTTC.

The rearrangement uses TRBV9 and TRBJ2-1; 14 bases agree with TRBD2. This CDR3 spans 17 amino acids. CDR1 and CDR2 from the germline V gene are SGDLS and YYNGEE. V lost 1 base, J lost 4 bases, and 4 bases stayed unmatched. CDR3 sequence: CASSVQTSGRGYNEQFF. The CDR3 DNA reads TGTGCCAGCAGCGTACAGACTAGCGGGAGGGGGTACAATGAGCAGTTCTTC.

This clone was seen many times. V is TRBV5-5 and J is TRBJ2-7, with TRBD1 as a possible D gene (6 bases). This CDR3 comprises 15 residues. The germline V gene has CDR1 SGHKS and CDR2 YYEKEE (reference sequence). V was pared by 0 bases and J by 0 bases, with 10 bases between. The CDR3 reads CASSLAPTGSYEQYF. The CDR3 nucleotides are TGTGCCAGCAGCTTGGCCCCGACAGGCTCCTACGAGCAGTACTTC.

The chain is built from TRBV19 and TRBJ2-3, with 9 bases aligning to TRBD1. The germline CDR1 and CDR2 sequences are LNHDA and SQIVND (reference sequence). Losses at the gene ends were 3 bases for V and 2 bases for J; bases not matched to a gene: 3. CDR3 length: 15 amino acids. CDR3 sequence reads: CASSMTGGNTDTQYF. In nucleotides, the CDR3 is TGTGCCAGTAGTATGACAGGGGGGAACACAGATACGCAGTATTTT.

The chain is built from TRBV18 and TRBJ2-7; D uncertain. CDR3 size: 14 residues. Trimming shortened V by 4 bases and J by 0 bases, and 10 bases separated the two germline ends. Germline loops: CDR1 KGHSH, CDR2 LQKENI. The CDR3 region has the DNA TGTGCCAGCTCACTCCCCAATCCCTCCTACGAGCAGTACTTC. This encodes CASSLPNPSYEQYF.

This chain uses TRBV6-5 with TRBJ2-7; TRBD2 matches at 9 bases. Losses at the gene ends were 7 bases for V and 6 bases for J; bases not matched to a gene: 10. CDR3 size: 14 residues. CDR1 is MNHEY and CDR2 is SVGAGI in the germline V gene. CDR3 sequence reads: CASTNSGSPREQYF. CDR3 DNA sequence: TGTGCCAGCACTAATAGCGGGAGCCCCCGCGAGCAGTACTTC.

The chain joins TRBV27 to TRBJ2-1, with 12 bases fitting TRBD2. V was pared by 6 bases and J by 6 bases, with 3 bases of the junction left unmatched. The V gene's germline CDR1 is MNHEY and CDR2 SMNVEV (reference sequence). The CDR3 extends over 14 amino acids. The CDR3 nucleotides are TGTGCCAGCAGAGGACTAGCGGGGTTCAATGAGCAGTTCTTC. It codes for CASRGLAGFNEQFF.

V and J are TRBV28 and TRBJ2-1; weak D call: TRBD1 (6 bases). The CDR3 spans 14 residues. Germline assignment: CDR1 MDHEN and CDR2 SYDVKM. The germline V and J ends were trimmed by 3 bases and 5 bases, with 11 bases remaining between them. CDR3 sequence reads: CASSFYTGNNEQFF. The CDR3 bases are TGTGCCAGCAGTTTTTACACAGGGAACAATGAGCAGTTCTTC. The entire variable domain, with the rest obtained from reference TRBV28 and TRBJ2-1, is as follows: DVKVTQSSRYLVKRTGEKVFLECVQDMDHENMFWYRQDPGLGLRLIYFSYDVKMKEKGDIPEGYSVSREKKERFSLILESASTNQTSMYLCASSFYTGNNEQFFGPGTRLTVL.

The chain employs TRBV9 and TRBJ1-2; TRBD1 is a possible D gene (5 bases). CDR1 is SGDLS and CDR2 is YYNGEE in the germline V gene. The CDR3 extends over 13 amino acids. V lost 5 bases, J lost 6 bases, and 14 bases lay in between. Here the CDR3 reads CASRTDSGDGYTF. CDR3 DNA sequence: TGTGCCAGCAGAACCGACAGTGGGGATGGCTACACCTTC.

V and J are TRBV12-3 or TRBV12-4 and TRBJ1-2; the D gene is possibly TRBD1 (5 bases). Trimming shortened V by 5 bases and J by 3 bases, and 7 bases separated the two germline ends. The CDR3 consists of 12 residues. DNA for the CDR3: TGTGCCAGCAGTCCGGGGGACTATGGCTACACCTTC. This gives the protein CASSPGDYGYTF.

V is TRBV11-3 and J is TRBJ2-1, with 11 positions matching TRBD2. With 2 bases clipped from V and 6 bases from J, the junction kept 3 bases outside the gene matches. CDR3 length: 15 residues. Germline lookup yields CDR1 SGHNT and CDR2 YENEEA. CDR3 in DNA: TGTGCCAGCAGCTTAAGCGGGACTAGCGGCAATGAGCAGTTCTTC. This sequence encodes CASSLSGTSGNEQFF.

The V gene is TRBV9, the J gene TRBJ2-2, with TRBD2 matching 12 bases. This CDR3 has 22 residues. V was pared by 5 bases and J by 3 bases, with 23 bases of the junction left unmatched. CDR1 is SGDLS and CDR2 is YYNGEE in the germline V gene. In DNA form, the CDR3 reads TGTGCCAGCAGTGGGAGACAGGTGGGAGACCCTAGCGGGAGGGCCTACACCGGGGAGCTGTTTTTT. This encodes CASSGRQVGDPSGRAYTGELFF.

This clone has a handful of counts. CDR3 loop: CASLGQSSYNEQFF. CDR3 DNA: TGTGCCAGCTTGGGACAGTCGTCCTACAATGAGCAGTTCTTC. V gene TRBV6-6 combines with J gene TRBJ2-1; 7 bases match TRBD1. CDR3 length: 14 residues. The germline V gene has CDR1 MNHNY and CDR2 SVGAGI (reference sequence). The junction had 5 bases not matched to a gene; V was cut back by 8 bases and J by 1 base.

J is TRBJ1-3 and V is TRBV19, with D uncertain. Trimming removed 4 bases at V and 0 bases at J, with 7 bases between. Germline loops: CDR1 LNHDA, CDR2 SQIVND (reference sequence). The CDR3 loop spans 14 amino acids. This CDR3 reads CASSRRNSGNTIYF. For the CDR3, the DNA is TGTGCCAGTAGTAGGAGGAACTCTGGAAACACCATATATTTT.